The 27 T cell receptor beta chains below come from one sample, sequenced in a study of CD8 T cells in ankylosing spondylitis. One entry per CDR3 protein, called by TCRdb with MiXCR from the 5' RACE reads. This table has about 160,000 distinct CDR3 sequences, roughly 10% appearing once. Sequenced input: blood, either unsorted or a sorted T cell fraction (not recorded which). These receptors were collected from a female donor with ankylosing spondylitis or in good health (not recorded which).

This clonotype was observed a handful of times. The rearrangement links TRBV19 to TRBJ2-1, with D possibly being TRBD2 (5 bases). The germline V gene encodes CDR1 LNHDA and CDR2 SQIVND (reference sequence). V was pared by 4 bases and J by 0 bases, with 22 bases between. The CDR3 length is 19 residues. The DNA of the CDR3 is TGTGCCAGTAGTAAGGCTCTAGCTTCAACCCTAAGCTCCTACAATGAGCAGTTCTTC. It translates to CASSKALASTLSSYNEQFF.

A single count supports this clonotype. V usage is TRBV20-1 and J usage is TRBJ2-7; D gene uncertain. Germline CDR1 is DFQATT and CDR2 is SNEGSKA (reference sequence). Trimming took 1 base from V and 2 from J, leaving 9 bases between them. CDR3 length: 13 residues. The CDR3 reads CSARGRVTYEQYF. In nucleotides, the CDR3 is TGCAGTGCTAGAGGACGGGTGACCTACGAGCAGTACTTC.

The V and J genes are TRBV4-2 and TRBJ2-3; weak D call: TRBD2 (5 bases). CDR3 size: 15 residues. Germline assignment: CDR1 LGHNA and CDR2 YNFKEQ. Trimming cost V 1 base and J 5 bases, with 13 bases left between them. In nucleotides, the CDR3 is TGTGCCAGCAGCCAAGCGGGGAGTTGGGGAGATACGCAGTATTTT. This translates into CASSQAGSWGDTQYF.

This clonotype was detected a few times. The chain links TRBV28 to TRBJ2-1; D tentatively fits TRBD1 or TRBD2 (5 bases each). The CDR3 is 14 amino acids. Trimming left V 3 bases short and J 8 bases short, with 14 bases between. CDR1 MDHEN and CDR2 SYDVKM come from the germline V gene. The CDR3 spells CASSFRDERDEQFF. The CDR3 bases are TGTGCCAGCAGTTTTCGGGACGAAAGGGATGAGCAGTTCTTC.

Many counts were recorded for this clonotype. Germline is not matched at one junction end, which may reflect a read error. V usage is TRBV7-7 and J usage is TRBJ2-2; D possibly corresponds to TRBD1 (6 bases). Germline lookup yields CDR1 SSHAT and CDR2 FNYEAQ (reference sequence). The CDR3 consists of 15 residues. In DNA form, the CDR3 reads TGTGCTAGCAGCTCCGACAGGTTTATGGACGGGGAGCTGTTTTTT. The encoded protein is CASSSDRFMDGELFF.

The rearrangement uses TRBV5-1 and TRBJ2-2; tentative D call: TRBD2 (5 bases). CDR3 length equals 17 residues. Trimming left V 0 bases short and J 6 bases short, with 18 bases between. In germline, CDR1 is SGHRS, CDR2 YFSETQ. The CDR3, as DNA: TGCGCCAGCAGCTTGGCCCGGGGTATAGGGCTCGCCGGGGAGCTGTTTTTT. Residues: CASSLARGIGLAGELFF.

The rearrangement joins TRBV6-2 or TRBV6-3 to TRBJ2-1, with D possibly being TRBD2 (5 bases). The germline V and J ends were trimmed by 5 bases and 1 base, with 12 bases remaining between them. Germline loops: CDR1 MNHEY, CDR2 SVGEGT. The CDR3 length is 15 residues. In nucleotides, the CDR3 is TGTGCCAGCAGTGGGGAGTACATTTCCTACAATGAGCAGTTCTTC. This gives the protein CASSGEYISYNEQFF.

The chain is built from TRBV4-3 and TRBJ2-7, with D possibly being TRBD1 (5 bases). The V end lost 1 base, the J end lost 3 bases, and 13 bases lay between the germline ends. Germline-derived CDR1 and CDR2 are LGHNA and YSLEER. The CDR3 is 15 residues long. The DNA for the CDR3 is TGCGCCAGCAGCCAAGGGTTAAAGGGGTTCTACGAGCAGTACTTC. Amino acid sequence: CASSQGLKGFYEQYF.

This clonotype was found a few times. The chain has TRBV4-3 and TRBJ1-1; 8 bases agree with TRBD1. Germline CDR1 and CDR2: LGHNA and YSLEER. The CDR3 is 15 residues long. V shed 6 bases and J 3 bases; nucleotides not matched to a gene: 9. The chain's CDR3 is CASRLDRGGHTEAFF. The CDR3 coding sequence is TGCGCCAGCAGACTCGACAGGGGAGGACACACTGAAGCTTTCTTT.

This clonotype was picked up a small number of times. J is TRBJ2-3 and V is TRBV12-3 or TRBV12-4, with D perhaps assigned TRBD1 or TRBD2 (5 bases each). This CDR3 spans 13 amino acids. The V and J ends lost 4 bases and 6 bases respectively, with 11 bases between them. The CDR3 spells CASSSGAQDTQYF. DNA for the CDR3: TGTGCCAGCAGTTCCGGGGCCCAGGATACGCAGTATTTT.

The chain combines TRBV3-1 with TRBJ2-1, with TRBD1 identical over 7 bases. Germline CDR1 LGHDT, CDR2 YNNKEL (reference sequence). This CDR3 has 16 amino acids. The junction had 7 bases not matched to a gene; V was cut back by 0 bases and J by 5 bases. This chain's CDR3 is CASSQETGTVDNEQFF. DNA of the CDR3: TGTGCCAGCAGCCAAGAGACCGGGACAGTCGACAATGAGCAGTTCTTC.

This clonotype was counted between two and nine times. This sequence joins TRBV11-2 and TRBJ2-7, with 8 bases aligning to TRBD1. Germline CDR1 reads SGHAT; CDR2 reads FQNNGV. The J segment lost 3 bases and the V segment lost 4 bases, leaving 20 bases of the junction unmatched. The CDR3 has 19 residues. The CDR3: CASSSHRDRQLMANYEQYF. In DNA, the CDR3 is TGTGCCAGCAGCTCCCACAGGGACAGGCAACTCATGGCTAACTACGAGCAGTACTTC.

This clonotype was seen more than once but under ten times. The V gene is TRBV19, the J gene TRBJ2-2, with 13 nucleotides matching TRBD2. The CDR3 sequence is 16 residues long. Trimming removed 5 bases from V and 4 bases from J; junction bases left unmatched: 4. CDR1 is LNHDA and CDR2 is SQIVND in the germline V gene (reference sequence). CDR3 region: CASSWGTSGITGELFF. DNA for the CDR3: TGTGCCAGTAGTTGGGGGACTAGCGGGATCACCGGGGAGCTGTTTTTT.

There are a few counts of this clonotype. The chain combines TRBV20-1 with TRBJ2-7; D might be TRBD2 (7 bases). Trimming took 5 bases from V and 6 from J, leaving 17 bases between them. The CDR3 extends over 13 amino acids. The germline gives CDR1 DFQATT, CDR2 SNEGSKA (reference sequence). For the CDR3, the DNA is TGCAGTGCTCAAGGGGGGGTAGCAGGCGAGCAGTACTTC. Translating it yields CSAQGGVAGEQYF.

This clonotype was counted only a few times. V usage is TRBV19 and J usage is TRBJ2-1, with 14 nucleotides matching TRBD2. The J segment lost 2 bases and the V segment lost 5 bases, leaving 17 bases of the junction unmatched. Germline V gene lookup returns CDR1 LNHDA and CDR2 SQIVND (reference sequence). CDR3 length: 21 residues. CDR3 protein: CASSPGTSGRVSYNAYNEQFF. As DNA, the CDR3 is TGTGCCAGTAGTCCCGGGACTAGCGGGAGAGTATCCTACAATGCCTACAATGAGCAGTTCTTC.

The chain links TRBV11-2 to TRBJ1-1, with D hard to call. The CDR3 length is 16 residues. Trimming took off 2 bases at V and 1 base at J, with 14 bases between the two ends. Germline values: CDR1 SGHAT, CDR2 FQNNGV. The CDR3 protein is CASSLNLGRTNTEAFF. The CDR3 nucleotides are TGTGCCAGCAGCTTAAACCTTGGGCGGACGAACACTGAAGCTTTCTTT.

In its sample, this clonotype was seen many times. The genes are TRBV5-1 and TRBJ2-1; 9 bases map to TRBD1. The CDR3 sequence is 19 residues long. Germline loops: CDR1 SGHRS, CDR2 YFSETQ. The junction had 11 bases not matched to a gene; V was cut back by 1 base and J by 0 bases. CDR3 DNA: TGCGCCAGCAGCTTGCTTGGACAGGGGATTCCCAGCTCCTACAATGAGCAGTTCTTC. Translating it yields CASSLLGQGIPSSYNEQFF. Full variable domain (outside the CDR3, taken from reference TRBV5-1 and TRBJ2-1): KAGVTQTPRYLIKTRGQQVTLSCSPISGHRSVSWYQQTPGQGLQFLFEYFSETQRNKGNFPGRFSGRQFSNSRSEMNVSTLELGDSALYLCASSLLGQGIPSSYNEQFFGPGTRLTVL.

This clonotype was seen a handful of times. The V gene is TRBV5-1, the J gene TRBJ2-1, with 7 bases that match TRBD1. The CDR3 consists of 17 residues. J was trimmed by 1 base and V by 1 base; bases with no gene match: 8. Germline lookup yields CDR1 SGHRS and CDR2 YFSETQ. CDR3 nucleotide sequence: TGCGCCAGCAGCTTGACGTACGGGACAGCATCCTACAATGAGCAGTTCTTC. This sequence encodes CASSLTYGTASYNEQFF.

The table lists this clonotype with many counts. CDR3 loop: CASSPPGPYHEQYF. DNA of the CDR3: TGTGCCAGCAGTCCCCCGGGACCTTACCACGAGCAGTACTTC. This chain connects TRBV6-1 to TRBJ2-7; D could derive from TRBD1 or TRBD2 (5 bases each). The germline gives CDR1 MNHNS, CDR2 SASEGT. V was pared by 5 bases and J by 5 bases, with 16 bases between. The CDR3 contains 14 residues.

This clonotype has more than one count but fewer than ten. The rearrangement links TRBV5-5 to TRBJ2-3; TRBD2 matches 7 bases. This CDR3 is built from 16 residues. With V trimmed by 3 bases and J by 2 bases, 9 bases remained unmatched. Germline CDR1 SGHKS, CDR2 YYEKEE (reference sequence). CDR3 region: CASSSESLADTDTQYF. DNA of the CDR3: TGTGCCAGCAGCTCCGAGAGCCTAGCGGACACAGATACGCAGTATTTT.

This clonotype appeared many times. This chain connects TRBV28 to TRBJ2-5; D gene ambiguous. Trimming left V 6 bases short and J 2 bases short, with 10 bases between. Germline V gene sequence: CDR1 MDHEN, CDR2 SYDVKM. The CDR3 spans 13 residues. CDR3 sequence (DNA): TGTGCCAGCAGGGTAGGGATTCAAGAGACCCAGTACTTC. Its translation is CASRVGIQETQYF.

The chain carries TRBV5-1 and TRBJ2-3; the D gene is possibly TRBD2 (6 bases). From germline, CDR1 is SGHRS and CDR2 YFSETQ. The ends were cut back, 6 bases at V and 2 bases at J, with 13 bases in the middle. The CDR3 has 14 residues. The CDR3 DNA reads TGCGCCAGCAAGTCAGCGGGCCTCACAGATACGCAGTATTTT. This encodes CASKSAGLTDTQYF.

At least ten counts were recorded for this clonotype. The rearrangement links TRBV5-1 to TRBJ2-7; no firm D call. CDR3 size: 14 residues. V lost 0 bases to trimming and J lost 6 bases, with 13 bases between them. Germline loops: CDR1 SGHRS, CDR2 YFSETQ. CDR3 bases: TGCGCCAGCAGCTTGGATGGTAGTCAGATCGAGCAGTACTTC. Translated, it gives CASSLDGSQIEQYF.

This clonotype was found a few times. This rearrangement joins TRBV28 to TRBJ1-1, with a possible D match to TRBD1 (5 bases). The V gene lost 6 bases and the J gene lost 3 bases, with 14 bases spanning the gap. The CDR3 is 14 residues long. Germline V lookup: CDR1 MDHEN, CDR2 SYDVKM. The DNA of the CDR3 is TGTGCCAGCAGCCCCTATGGGGCGGACACTGAAGCTTTCTTT. Its protein is CASSPYGADTEAFF.

The chain joins TRBV12-3 or TRBV12-4 to TRBJ2-1; D call uncertain. Trimming removed 8 bases from V and 1 base from J, with 12 bases in between. The CDR3 length is 14 residues. The CDR3 DNA reads as TGTGCCAGCTCAACGGCCGTTTCCTACAATGAGCAGTTCTTC. The encoded protein is CASSTAVSYNEQFF.

The chain uses TRBV7-2 and TRBJ2-3; 10 bases agree with TRBD2. CDR1 and CDR2 (germline): SGHTA, FQGNSA. V trimming: 7 bases; J trimming: 5 bases; junction bases outside the gene matches: 9. The CDR3 runs to 15 residues. The CDR3 region is CASTPLAGAGDTQYF. The CDR3 DNA follows: TGTGCCAGCACCCCTCTAGCGGGAGCCGGAGATACGCAGTATTTT.

The rearrangement uses TRBV5-6 and TRBJ1-2; D is uncertain. CDR1 and CDR2 from the germline V gene are SGHDT and YYEEEE. Deletions cut 2 bases from V and 8 bases from J, with 19 bases between. This CDR3 has 15 residues. CDR3 protein: CASSLEVEFWRGYTF. CDR3 bases: TGTGCCAGCAGCTTAGAGGTCGAGTTCTGGCGGGGCTACACCTTC.